The T cell receptor (beta chain) under discussion was sequenced for a study of Graves' ophthalmopathy and Graves' hyperthyroidism. Remarks on this clonotype: As yet, its antigen is unknown.

Beta-chain TCR CDR3 regions were amplified from RNA transcripts. An initial RT-PCR round employing HTBI primers preceded a second-round multiplex PCR. MiXCR was run by TCRdb on the multiplex PCR reads, yielding one entry per CDR3 protein. The table has under 200,000 distinct CDR3 sequences, 30% to 45% seen once. Pregnant or lactating patients and those with other autoimmune diseases or uncontrolled infections were excluded. Clinical symptoms and serum thyroxine were used for diagnosis; TRAb, thyroid ultrasound and orbital computed tomography were also relied on. The starting material, over 8.5 ml of fresh peripheral blood, provided the PBMCs. General study results and limits: Most expanded clonotypes from thyroid (those above 0.001 frequency) were also found in blood.

This clonotype was obtained from a woman in her thirties or forties with Graves' ophthalmopathy. Sequenced: peripheral blood.

This CDR3 is CASSMGLAGQETQYF. As DNA, the CDR3 is TGTGCCAGCAGCATGGGACTAGCGGGACAAGAGACCCAGTACTTC. The chain joins TRBV7-2 to TRBJ2-5; 13 nucleotides match TRBD2. CDR1 and CDR2 from the germline V gene are SGHTA and FQGNSA. The CDR3 length is 15 residues. The trim removed 5 bases at V and 2 bases at J, leaving 2 bases unmatched.